The following is a TCR beta chain sequence with its context. Its antigen is as yet unknown. This sample was included in a study of T cells in pancreatic ductal adenocarcinoma. General observations from the study: Mean clonality was roughly 0.11 in tumors and 0.07 to 0.075 in blood, not significantly different. Compared with tumor, blood showed more total productive templates and roughly 8-fold more clonotypes. Tumor-versus-blood clonality comparisons may be biased toward lower tumor diversity.

Sequencing was performed with immunoSEQ multiplex PCR; in TCRdb, only in-frame clones are kept and a portion is missing. The table includes more than 25,000 clones, approximately 90% detected once. Selected pancreatic ductal adenocarcinoma patients had undergone surgery without neoadjuvant therapy. The V gene's germline CDR1 is GTSNPN and CDR2 SVGIG (reference sequence). This CDR3 has 13 residues. The ends were cut back, 0 bases at V and 4 bases at J, with 8 bases in the middle. This sequence joins TRBV30 and TRBJ2-3; D unclear. Input material: PBMCs. The sequence came from a human donor with pancreatic ductal adenocarcinoma. CDR3 in DNA: TGTGCCTGGAGTGTAGGGCCCCCAGATACGCAGTATTTT. Its translation: CAWSVGPPDTQYF. The full variable domain, its missing parts supplied by reference TRBV30 and TRBJ2-3, is SQTIHQWPATLVQPVGSPLSLECTVEGTSNPNLYWYRQAAGRGLQLLFYSVGIGQISSEVPQNLSASRPQDRQFILSSKKLLLSDSGFYLCAWSVGPPDTQYFGPGTRLTVL.